Shown below are 30 T cell receptor beta chains from a single sample sequenced in a study of cytomegalovirus exposure and HLA in healthy donors. Vbeta (60) and Jbeta (13) primers were used in the PCR. Repertoires were generated with immunoSEQ multiplex PCR, while TCRdb's copy carries only in-frame clones and drops some. The table has approximately 110,000 clones, around 80% seen once. The sequenced sample consisted of PBMCs. These receptors all stem from a man aged 50-60 years in good health and CMV-seronegative.

This clone has more than one count but fewer than ten. The V and J genes are TRBV29-1 and TRBJ1-2, with D possibly being TRBD1 (5 bases). This CDR3 is built from 12 residues. V was cut by 4 bases and J by 2 bases, with 8 bases left in between. Germline CDR1 is SQVTM and CDR2 is ANQGSEA. The CDR3 sequence is CSVGGDNYGYTF. The DNA for the CDR3 is TGCAGCGTTGGCGGGGACAACTATGGCTACACCTTC. The variable domain in full, completed from reference TRBV29-1 and TRBJ1-2, reads SAVISQKPSRDICQRGTSLTIQCQVDSQVTMMFWYRQQPGQSLTLIATANQGSEATYESGFVIDKFPISRPNLTFSTLTVSNMSPEDSSIYLCSVGGDNYGYTFGSGTRLTVV.

The rearrangement joins TRBV30 to TRBJ1-1; maybe TRBD1 (5 bases). Trimming took off 4 bases at V and 5 bases at J, with 20 bases between the two ends. Germline CDR1 and CDR2: GTSNPN and SVGIG (reference sequence). The CDR3 covers 15 residues. The CDR3 DNA follows: TGTGCCTGGACCCCAGTGGCCAGGGTGGATACTGAAGCTTTCTTT. Translating it yields CAWTPVARVDTEAFF.

The chain joins TRBV19 to TRBJ2-2, with a weak D call TRBD1 (5 bases). The CDR3 sequence is 15 residues long. V lost 1 base, J lost 4 bases, and 10 bases lay in between. CDR1 LNHDA and CDR2 SQIVND come from the germline V gene (reference sequence). This CDR3 reads CASSIASRVTGELFF. In DNA form, the CDR3 reads TGTGCCAGTAGTATAGCCTCCAGGGTCACCGGGGAGCTGTTTTTT.

The V and J genes are TRBV6-1 and TRBJ1-1; 7 nucleotides line up with TRBD1. Germline lookup yields CDR1 MNHNS and CDR2 SASEGT. This CDR3 is built from 15 residues. Trimming cost V 3 bases and J 4 bases; bases outside gene matches: 8. DNA of the CDR3: TGTGCCAGCAGTGAGTACAGCTCAGGGGGCACTGAAGCTTTCTTT. It encodes CASSEYSSGGTEAFF.

V and J are TRBV7-3 and TRBJ2-2, with 10 bases lining up with TRBD2. The germline V gene has CDR1 SGHTA and CDR2 FQGTGA. Trimming at V came to 5 bases and at J to 5 bases, leaving 5 bases not matched to a gene. The CDR3 is 15 residues long. CDR3 amino acids: CASSTSSGSTGELFF. The CDR3 coding sequence is TGTGCCAGCAGCACCTCTAGCGGGAGTACCGGGGAGCTGTTTTTT.

The chain has TRBV6-5 and TRBJ1-5; perhaps TRBD1 as D (6 bases). Germline CDR1 MNHEY, CDR2 SVGAGI. The CDR3 is made up of 14 amino acids. V lost 6 bases to trimming and J lost 4 bases, with 13 bases between them. The DNA for the CDR3 is TGTGCCAGCAGCCTACAGGGACGGAATCAGCCCCAGCATTTT. It translates to CASSLQGRNQPQHF.

V gene TRBV5-6 combines with J gene TRBJ2-3; a possible D gene is TRBD1 (6 bases). CDR1 and CDR2 (germline): SGHDT, YYEEEE. The CDR3 is made up of 13 amino acids. V was shortened by 5 bases and J by 9 bases, with 16 bases between the two germline ends. The CDR3 DNA is TGTGCCAGCAGAAACCGGGACATAAACACGCAGTATTTT. It yields the protein CASRNRDINTQYF.

The chain has TRBV25-1 and TRBJ1-2; TRBD1 matches 8 bases. V gave up 3 bases and J gave up 1 base; unmatched junction bases: 7. The CDR3 totals 16 residues. Germline V gene data show CDR1 as MGHDK and CDR2 as SYGVNS. The CDR3 DNA is TGTGCCAGCAGTGATTCGGGACAGGCCTATAACTATGGCTACACCTTC. This translates into CASSDSGQAYNYGYTF.

The chain uses TRBV28 and TRBJ2-5, with D possibly being TRBD1 (6 bases). Germline CDR1 is MDHEN and CDR2 is SYDVKM. The CDR3 sequence is 14 residues long. V dropped 1 base and J dropped 4 bases, with 10 bases sitting between them. The CDR3 loop is CASSLLDRRETQYF. CDR3 sequence (DNA): TGTGCCAGCAGTTTATTGGACAGAAGAGAGACCCAGTACTTC.

V and J are TRBV5-4 and TRBJ2-3; 9 nucleotides match TRBD2. The V and J ends lost 7 bases and 3 bases, in that order; junction bases with no gene match: 3. The CDR3 covers 13 residues. Germline V gene lookup returns CDR1 SGHNT and CDR2 YYREEE (reference sequence). Here the CDR3 reads CASWTSETDTQYF. In DNA form, the CDR3 reads TGTGCCAGCTGGACTAGCGAGACAGATACGCAGTATTTT.

Regarding this clone: The sample contains more than one DNA sequence encoding this CDR3. This chain's CDR3 is CASSLAGTGSYEQYF. In DNA, the CDR3 is TGCGCCAGCAGCTTGGCCGGGACAGGGAGTTACGAGCAGTACTTC. V and J are TRBV5-1 and TRBJ2-7; the match to TRBD1 covers 9 bases. After removal of 0 bases from V and 4 bases from J, the junction contained 5 bases not matched to a gene. Germline-derived CDR1 and CDR2 are SGHRS and YFSETQ. The CDR3 runs to 15 residues.

This chain connects TRBV10-3 to TRBJ1-5, with D perhaps TRBD1 (5 bases). This CDR3 contains 14 residues. V dropped 10 bases and J dropped 5 bases, with 18 bases sitting between them. Germline V gives CDR1 ENHRY, CDR2 SYGVKD. CDR3 bases: TGTGCCACCCAGCCTGCAGGGTTTGATCAGCCCCAGCATTTT. Amino acids: CATQPAGFDQPQHF.

This chain connects TRBV28 to TRBJ2-5; the match to TRBD2 covers 11 bases. Germline-derived CDR1 and CDR2 are MDHEN and SYDVKM. The CDR3 covers 17 residues. Unmatched junction bases numbered 8, after V lost 2 bases and J lost 3 bases. In nucleotides, the CDR3 is TGTGCCAGCAGTTTAGGGACTAGCGGTTTATCCGAAGAGACCCAGTACTTC. It translates to CASSLGTSGLSEETQYF. The full variable domain, completed using reference TRBV28 and TRBJ2-5, is DVKVTQSSRYLVKRTGEKVFLECVQDMDHENMFWYRQDPGLGLRLIYFSYDVKMKEKGDIPEGYSVSREKKERFSLILESASTNQTSMYLCASSLGTSGLSEETQYFGPGTRLLVL.

The chain links TRBV11-2 to TRBJ2-7; 11 nucleotides agree with TRBD2. The J segment lost 5 bases and the V segment lost 1 base, leaving 10 bases of the junction unmatched. The CDR3 sequence is 17 residues long. CDR1 and CDR2 (germline): SGHAT, FQNNGV. As DNA, the CDR3 is TGTGCCAGCAGCTTAGTCTCTGTCCTAGCGGGAGGTCACGAGCAGTACTTC. Encoded protein: CASSLVSVLAGGHEQYF.

This chain joins TRBV5-5 and TRBJ2-7; TRBD1 matches at 7 bases. CDR1 SGHKS and CDR2 YYEKEE come from the germline V gene (reference sequence). This CDR3 region has 13 residues. V lost 4 bases, J lost 7 bases, and 8 bases stayed unmatched. The CDR3 DNA is TGTGCCAGCAGCCGGGACAGTTCGGGGGAGCAGTACTTC. It encodes CASSRDSSGEQYF.

This chain joins TRBV7-2 and TRBJ1-5; D perhaps matches TRBD1 (5 bases). Trimming pared 3 bases from V and 6 bases from J, leaving 15 bases between. Per germline, CDR1 SGHTA and CDR2 FQGNSA. The CDR3 contains 15 residues. The CDR3: CTSSLGPNGVQPQHF. The CDR3 DNA sequence: TGTACCAGCAGCTTGGGGCCTAACGGAGTTCAGCCCCAGCATTTT.

This sequence joins TRBV7-2 and TRBJ2-3; D is unclear. This CDR3 has 12 residues. Trimming took off 0 bases at V and 6 bases at J, with 4 bases between the two ends. The germline V gene encodes CDR1 SGHTA and CDR2 FQGNSA. The CDR3 sequence is CASSLAQDTQYF. The CDR3 nucleotides read TGTGCCAGCAGCTTAGCGCAGGATACGCAGTATTTT.

The gene calls are TRBV9 and TRBJ1-5, with 9 positions matching TRBD1. V lost 3 bases to trimming and J lost 2 bases; unmatched junction nucleotides: 6. The germline V gene has CDR1 SGDLS and CDR2 YYNGEE. The CDR3 has 16 amino acids. CDR3 protein: CASSDPGQGRNQPQHF. The CDR3 region has the DNA TGTGCCAGCAGCGATCCCGGACAGGGGCGCAATCAGCCCCAGCATTTT.

This clone appeared a single time. The rearrangement joins TRBV9 to TRBJ2-3; 8 bases map to TRBD1. This CDR3 is 16 amino acids long. Germline V gene sequence: CDR1 SGDLS, CDR2 YYNGEE. The J segment lost 4 bases and the V segment lost 3 bases, leaving 10 bases of the junction unmatched. In DNA form, the CDR3 reads TGTGCCAGCAGCGCCCCGACAGGGGAGATGGCAGATACGCAGTATTTT. As protein: CASSAPTGEMADTQYF.

The genes are TRBV9 and TRBJ2-1, with TRBD1 matching 12 bases. The germline gives CDR1 SGDLS, CDR2 YYNGEE. The CDR3 length is 16 residues. After removal of 3 bases from V and 10 bases from J, the junction contained 11 bases not matched to a gene. The DNA for the CDR3 is TGTGCCAGCAGCGCGGGACAGGGGGCGAATAGGGTAGAGCAGTTCTTC. Translation: CASSAGQGANRVEQFF.

The chain couples TRBV5-6 to TRBJ1-1; 10 nucleotides line up with TRBD1. With 5 bases clipped from V and 0 bases from J, the junction kept 13 bases outside the gene matches. Germline V lookup: CDR1 SGHDT, CDR2 YYEEEE. This CDR3 comprises 18 residues. The CDR3 loop is CASSQGGGDRGLNTEAFF. Written as DNA, the CDR3 is TGTGCCAGCAGTCAAGGGGGTGGGGACAGGGGATTGAACACTGAAGCTTTCTTT.

This clone has a single count. The V gene is TRBV7-3, the J gene TRBJ2-3; TRBD2 matches 11 bases. This CDR3 is 16 amino acids long. Trimming took 0 bases from V and 5 from J; bases not matched to a gene: 4. The V gene's germline CDR1 is SGHTA and CDR2 FQGTGA. The CDR3 coding sequence is TGTGCCAGCAGCTTAACCCTAGCGGGAGGAAAAGATACGCAGTATTTT. Its translation: CASSLTLAGGKDTQYF.

This CDR3 reads CASSETGLASYEQYF. CDR3 nucleotide sequence: TGTGCCAGCAGCGAAACGGGACTAGCCTCCTACGAGCAGTACTTC. J is TRBJ2-7 and V is TRBV5-4, with 9 bases that match TRBD2. The J segment lost 0 bases and the V segment lost 4 bases, leaving 5 bases of the junction unmatched. CDR3 length equals 15 residues. Looked up from germline, CDR1 is SGHNT and CDR2 is YYREEE (reference sequence).

Only one count was recorded for this clone. The chain has TRBV19 and TRBJ2-1; TRBD2 is a possible D gene (5 bases). CDR1 and CDR2 (germline): LNHDA, SQIVND (reference sequence). This CDR3 is built from 17 residues. The ends were cut back, 3 bases at V and 4 bases at J, with 19 bases in the middle. The CDR3 nucleotides are TGTGCCAGTAGTATCGTTGGACTGGACGGGATATACAATGAGCAGTTCTTC. It is translated as CASSIVGLDGIYNEQFF.

The chain is built from TRBV6-6 and TRBJ1-2; maybe TRBD1 (6 bases). This CDR3 is built from 16 residues. Trimming removed 2 bases at V and 3 bases at J, with 16 bases between. CDR1 and CDR2 from the germline V gene are MNHNY and SVGAGI (reference sequence). This CDR3 reads CASSYNPRGGDYGYTF. The CDR3 DNA reads as TGTGCCAGCAGTTACAACCCCAGGGGTGGGGACTATGGCTACACCTTC.

The V gene is TRBV19, the J gene TRBJ2-7; the match to TRBD1 covers 8 bases. CDR3 length: 14 residues. V lost 4 bases to trimming and J lost 0 bases; unmatched junction nucleotides: 2. Germline V CDR1 and CDR2: LNHDA, SQIVND (reference sequence). CDR3 loop: CASSTTGASYEQYF. The CDR3 coding sequence is TGTGCCAGTAGTACGACAGGGGCCTCCTACGAGCAGTACTTC.

This chain uses TRBV7-2 with TRBJ2-7, with 10 bases that match TRBD2. This CDR3 region has 18 residues. The V gene's germline CDR1 is SGHTA and CDR2 FQGNSA. Germline trimming cut 3 bases from V and 3 bases from J; bases unmatched to any gene: 14. The CDR3 region has the DNA TGTGCCAGCAGCTTGTCCTCAGCGGCTAGCGGGGGAGGCTACGAGCAGTACTTC. This sequence encodes CASSLSSAASGGGYEQYF.

This chain joins TRBV7-6 and TRBJ1-4; tentative D call: TRBD1 (6 bases). The CDR3 totals 17 residues. CDR1 is SGHVS and CDR2 is FNYEAQ in the germline V gene. The germline V and J ends were trimmed by 0 bases and 5 bases, with 16 bases remaining between them. CDR3 sequence reads: CASSLASRQVKNEKLFF. In DNA, the CDR3 is TGTGCCAGCAGCTTAGCGTCCCGACAGGTTAAAAATGAAAAACTGTTTTTT.

The V gene is TRBV28, the J gene TRBJ1-2; TRBD1 agrees at 7 bases. Germline CDR1 reads MDHEN; CDR2 reads SYDVKM. The trim removed 6 bases at V and 2 bases at J, leaving 9 bases unmatched. CDR3 length: 15 amino acids. The CDR3 coding sequence is TGTGCCAGCAGGGAGGAGGGGGCGACCAACTATGGCTACACCTTC. Translated: CASREEGATNYGYTF.

CDR3 coding DNA: TGTGCCAGCAGTGAACCGGGGCTAGCGGGGAACTACGAGCAGTACTTC. Amino acids: CASSEPGLAGNYEQYF. The rearrangement joins TRBV25-1 to TRBJ2-7, with 9 bases lining up with TRBD2. The trim removed 2 bases at V and 3 bases at J, leaving 8 bases unmatched. Per the germline V gene, CDR1 is MGHDK and CDR2 is SYGVNS. This CDR3 spans 16 amino acids.